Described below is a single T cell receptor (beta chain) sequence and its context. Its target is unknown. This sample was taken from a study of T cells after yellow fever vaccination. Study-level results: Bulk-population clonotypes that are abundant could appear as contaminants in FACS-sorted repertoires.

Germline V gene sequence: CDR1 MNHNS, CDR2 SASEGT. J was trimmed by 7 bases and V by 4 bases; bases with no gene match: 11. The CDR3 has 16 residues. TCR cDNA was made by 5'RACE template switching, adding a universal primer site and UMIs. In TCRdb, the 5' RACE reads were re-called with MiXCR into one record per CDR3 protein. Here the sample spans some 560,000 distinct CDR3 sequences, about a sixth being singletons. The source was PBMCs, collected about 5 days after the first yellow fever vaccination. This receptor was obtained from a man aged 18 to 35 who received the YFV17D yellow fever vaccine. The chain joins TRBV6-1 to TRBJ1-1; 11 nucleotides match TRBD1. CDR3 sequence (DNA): TGTGCCAGCAGTGCTTATCCGGGACAGGGGGGGGTTGAAGCTTTCTTT. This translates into CASSAYPGQGGVEAFF.